The clone carrying this T cell receptor beta chain was seen a handful of times. Its antigen is as yet unknown. The sample belongs to a study of T-cell reconstitution after alpha-beta-depleted transplantation in children. Study observations and caveats: After transplant, at about two months, alpha-beta T cells were reportedly derived from several hundred expanded graft clones. Elevated TCRbeta diversity at day 60 was traced, in some patients, to surviving recipient T cells and thymic progenitors.

Unique molecular identifiers tagged the TCRbeta library. TCRdb re-derived calls from the PCR reads in MiXCR, one entry per CDR3 protein. Counted here are 300,000 or so distinct CDR3 sequences, over 20% occurring once; the ten biggest clones make up 11%. The CDR3 sequence is 16 residues long. With 10 bases clipped from V and 0 bases from J, the junction kept 10 bases outside the gene matches. The TCR comes from a male patient aged 10-17 years who had a stem cell transplant for acute lymphoblastic leukemia, so the T cells may come from the graft donor. The V gene is TRBV12-3 or TRBV12-4, the J gene TRBJ2-1; TRBD2 agrees at 9 bases. The material was PBMCs, mostly from graft donor cells, obtained 180 days after TCRalphabeta/CD19-depleted stem cell transplant. The CDR3 nucleotides are TGTGCCATAAAGGGACTAGCTGAAAGCTCCTACAATGAGCAGTTCTTC. It specifies CAIKGLAESSYNEQFF.